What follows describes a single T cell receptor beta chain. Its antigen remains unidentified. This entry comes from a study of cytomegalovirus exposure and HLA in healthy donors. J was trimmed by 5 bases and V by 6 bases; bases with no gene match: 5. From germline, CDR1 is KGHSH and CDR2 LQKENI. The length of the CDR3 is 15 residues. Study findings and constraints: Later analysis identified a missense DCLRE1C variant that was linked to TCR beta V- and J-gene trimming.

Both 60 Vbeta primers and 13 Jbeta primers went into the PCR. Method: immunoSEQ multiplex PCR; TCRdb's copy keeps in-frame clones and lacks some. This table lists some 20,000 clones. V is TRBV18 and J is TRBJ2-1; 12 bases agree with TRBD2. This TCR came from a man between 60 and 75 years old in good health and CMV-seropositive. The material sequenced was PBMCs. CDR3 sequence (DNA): TGTGCCAGCTCGTGGACTAGCGGGGATAACAATGAGCAGTTCTTC. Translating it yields CASSWTSGDNNEQFF.